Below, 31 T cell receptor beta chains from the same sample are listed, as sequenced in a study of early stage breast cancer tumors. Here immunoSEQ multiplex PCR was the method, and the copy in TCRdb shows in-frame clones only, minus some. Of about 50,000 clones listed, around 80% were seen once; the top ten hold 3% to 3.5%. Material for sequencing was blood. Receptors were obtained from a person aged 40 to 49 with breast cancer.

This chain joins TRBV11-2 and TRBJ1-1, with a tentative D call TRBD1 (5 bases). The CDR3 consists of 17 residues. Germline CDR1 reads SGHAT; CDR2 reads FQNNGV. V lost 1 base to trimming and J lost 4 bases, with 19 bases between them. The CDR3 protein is CASSLGGWGRGRTEAFF. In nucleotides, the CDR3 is TGTGCCAGCAGCTTAGGCGGCTGGGGAAGGGGACGCACTGAAGCTTTCTTT.

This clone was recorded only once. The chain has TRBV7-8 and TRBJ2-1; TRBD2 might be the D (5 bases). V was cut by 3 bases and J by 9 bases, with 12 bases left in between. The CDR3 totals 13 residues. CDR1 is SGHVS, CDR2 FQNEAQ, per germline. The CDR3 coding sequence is TGTGCCAGCAGCTTCGGTGGAGGCGGTGAGCAGTTCTTC. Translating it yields CASSFGGGGEQFF.

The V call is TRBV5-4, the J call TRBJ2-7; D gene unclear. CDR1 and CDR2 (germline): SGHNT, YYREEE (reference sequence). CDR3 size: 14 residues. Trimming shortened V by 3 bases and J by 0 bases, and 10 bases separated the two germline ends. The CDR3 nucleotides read TGTGCCAGCAGCTCCTATAGCTCCTCCTACGAGCAGTACTTC. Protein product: CASSSYSSSYEQYF. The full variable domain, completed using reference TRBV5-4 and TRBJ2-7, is ETGVTQSPTHLIKTRGQQVTLRCSSQSGHNTVSWYQQALGQGPQFIFQYYREEENGRGNFPPRFSGLQFPNYSSELNVNALELDDSALYLCASSSYSSSYEQYFGPGTRLTVT.

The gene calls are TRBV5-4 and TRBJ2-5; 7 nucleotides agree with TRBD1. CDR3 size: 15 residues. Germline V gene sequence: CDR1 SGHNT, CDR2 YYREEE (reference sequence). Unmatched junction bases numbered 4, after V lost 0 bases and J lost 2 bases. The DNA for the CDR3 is TGTGCCAGCAGCTTGGGGGGACAGATACAAGAGACCCAGTACTTC. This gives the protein CASSLGGQIQETQYF.

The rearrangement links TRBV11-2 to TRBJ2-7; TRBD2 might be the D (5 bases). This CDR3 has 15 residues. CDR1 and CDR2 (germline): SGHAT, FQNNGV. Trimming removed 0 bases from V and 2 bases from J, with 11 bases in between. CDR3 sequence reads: CASSLEEVRAYEQYF. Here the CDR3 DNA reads TGTGCCAGCAGCTTAGAGGAGGTTCGGGCCTACGAGCAGTACTTC.

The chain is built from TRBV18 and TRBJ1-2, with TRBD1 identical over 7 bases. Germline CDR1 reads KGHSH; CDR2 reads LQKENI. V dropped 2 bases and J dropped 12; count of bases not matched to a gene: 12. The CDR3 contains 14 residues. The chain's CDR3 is CASSPSTAGTADTF. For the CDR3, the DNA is TGTGCCAGCTCACCATCTACAGCCGGGACAGCCGACACCTTC.

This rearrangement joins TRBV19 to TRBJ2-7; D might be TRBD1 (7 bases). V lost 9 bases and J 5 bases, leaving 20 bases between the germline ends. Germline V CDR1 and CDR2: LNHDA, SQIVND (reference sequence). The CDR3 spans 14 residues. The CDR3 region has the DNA TGTGCCAGCGGGAGCTGGGACAGAAGTCACGAGCAGTACTTC. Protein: CASGSWDRSHEQYF.

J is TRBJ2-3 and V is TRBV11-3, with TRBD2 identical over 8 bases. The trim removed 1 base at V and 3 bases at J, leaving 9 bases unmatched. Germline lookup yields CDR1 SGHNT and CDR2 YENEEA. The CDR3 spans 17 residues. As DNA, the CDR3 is TGTGCCAGCAGCTTAGGGCGGCGGGAGGTCTCAACAGATACGCAGTATTTT. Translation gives CASSLGRREVSTDTQYF.

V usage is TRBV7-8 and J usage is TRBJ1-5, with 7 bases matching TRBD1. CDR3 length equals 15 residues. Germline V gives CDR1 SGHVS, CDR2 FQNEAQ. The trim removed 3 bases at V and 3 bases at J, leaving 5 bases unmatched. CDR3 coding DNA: TGTGCCAGCAGCTTTACACAGGGGTTCAATCAGCCCCAGCATTTT. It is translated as CASSFTQGFNQPQHF.

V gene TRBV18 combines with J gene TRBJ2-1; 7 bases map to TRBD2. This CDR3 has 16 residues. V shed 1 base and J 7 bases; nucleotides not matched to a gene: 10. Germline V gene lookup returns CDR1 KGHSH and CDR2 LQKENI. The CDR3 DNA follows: TGTGCCAGCTCACCACAATCCTATGGCGGGAGAAATGAGCAGTTCTTC. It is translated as CASSPQSYGGRNEQFF.

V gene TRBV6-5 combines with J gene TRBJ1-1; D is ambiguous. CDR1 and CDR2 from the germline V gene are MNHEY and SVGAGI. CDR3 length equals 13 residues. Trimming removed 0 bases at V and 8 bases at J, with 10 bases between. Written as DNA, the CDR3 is TGTGCCAGCAGTTACTCGCAGGCAACGGAAGCTTTCTTT. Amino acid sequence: CASSYSQATEAFF.

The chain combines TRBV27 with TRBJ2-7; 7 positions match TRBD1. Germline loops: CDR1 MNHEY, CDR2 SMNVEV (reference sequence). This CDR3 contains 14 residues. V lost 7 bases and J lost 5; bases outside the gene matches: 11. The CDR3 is CASKMTGRRHEQYF. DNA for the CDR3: TGTGCCAGCAAGATGACAGGGAGAAGGCACGAGCAGTACTTC.

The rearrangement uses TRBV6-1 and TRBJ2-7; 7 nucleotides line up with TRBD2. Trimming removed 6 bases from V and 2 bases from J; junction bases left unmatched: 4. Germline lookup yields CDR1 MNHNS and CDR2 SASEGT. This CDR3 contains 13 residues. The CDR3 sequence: CASSSGTTYEQYF. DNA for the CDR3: TGTGCCAGCAGCTCCGGGACTACCTACGAGCAGTACTTC.

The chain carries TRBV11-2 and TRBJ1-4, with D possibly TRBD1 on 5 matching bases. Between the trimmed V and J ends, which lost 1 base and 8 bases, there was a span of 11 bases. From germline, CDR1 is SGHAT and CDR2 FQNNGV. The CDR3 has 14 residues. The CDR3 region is CASSLAVGGEKLFF. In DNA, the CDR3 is TGTGCCAGCAGCTTAGCGGTTGGGGGGGAAAAACTGTTTTTT. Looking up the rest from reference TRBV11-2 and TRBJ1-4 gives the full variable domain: EAGVAQSPRYKIIEKRQSVAFWCNPISGHATLYWYQQILGQGPKLLIQFQNNGVVDDSQLPKDRFSAERLKGVDSTLKIQPAKLEDSAVYLCASSLAVGGEKLFFGSGTQLSVL.

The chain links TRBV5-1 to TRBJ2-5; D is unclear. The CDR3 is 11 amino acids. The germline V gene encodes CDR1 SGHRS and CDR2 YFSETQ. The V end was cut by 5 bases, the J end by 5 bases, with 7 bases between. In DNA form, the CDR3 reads TGCGCCAGCAGGTTCAGTGAGACCCAGTACTTC. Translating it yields CASRFSETQYF.

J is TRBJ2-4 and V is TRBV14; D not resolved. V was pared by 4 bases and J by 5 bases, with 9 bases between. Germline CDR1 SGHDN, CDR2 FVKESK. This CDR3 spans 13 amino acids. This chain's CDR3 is CASSRQNENIQYF. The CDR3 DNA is TGTGCCAGCAGCCGGCAGAATGAAAACATTCAGTACTTC. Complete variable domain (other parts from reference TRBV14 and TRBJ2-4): EAGVTQFPSHSVIEKGQTVTLRCDPISGHDNLYWYRRVMGKEIKFLLHFVKESKQDESGMPNNRFLAERTGGTYSTLKVQPAELEDSGVYFCASSRQNENIQYFGAGTRLSVL.

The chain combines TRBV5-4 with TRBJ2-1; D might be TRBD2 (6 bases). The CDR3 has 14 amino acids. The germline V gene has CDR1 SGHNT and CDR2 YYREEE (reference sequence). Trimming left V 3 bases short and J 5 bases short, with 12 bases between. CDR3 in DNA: TGTGCCAGCAGCTCGACTAGTAGCCACAATGAGCAGTTCTTC. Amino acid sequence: CASSSTSSHNEQFF.

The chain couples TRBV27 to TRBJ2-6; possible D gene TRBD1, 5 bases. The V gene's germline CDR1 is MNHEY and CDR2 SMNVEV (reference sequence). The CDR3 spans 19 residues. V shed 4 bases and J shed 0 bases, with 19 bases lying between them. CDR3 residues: CASSSPADSENSGANVLTF. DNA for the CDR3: TGTGCCAGCAGTTCCCCCGCAGACAGTGAAAACTCTGGGGCCAACGTCCTGACTTTC.

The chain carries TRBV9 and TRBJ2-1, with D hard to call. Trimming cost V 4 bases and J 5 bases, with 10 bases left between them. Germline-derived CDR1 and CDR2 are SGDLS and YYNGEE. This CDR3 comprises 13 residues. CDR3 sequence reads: CASSQGRNNEQFF. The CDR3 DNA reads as TGTGCCAGCAGCCAAGGACGGAACAATGAGCAGTTCTTC.

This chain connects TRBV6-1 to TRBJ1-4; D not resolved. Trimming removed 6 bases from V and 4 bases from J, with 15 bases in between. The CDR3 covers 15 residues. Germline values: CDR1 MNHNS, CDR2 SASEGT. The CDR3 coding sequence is TGTGCCAGCAGGGGCTTTTCACAGTTTAATGAAAAACTGTTTTTT. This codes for CASRGFSQFNEKLFF.

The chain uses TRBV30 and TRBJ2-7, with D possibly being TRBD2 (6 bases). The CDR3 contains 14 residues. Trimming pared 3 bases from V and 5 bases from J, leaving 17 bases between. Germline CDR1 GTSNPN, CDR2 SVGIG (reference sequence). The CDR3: CAWSFGGIVHEQYF. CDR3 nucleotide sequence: TGTGCCTGGAGCTTTGGCGGGATCGTCCACGAGCAGTACTTC.

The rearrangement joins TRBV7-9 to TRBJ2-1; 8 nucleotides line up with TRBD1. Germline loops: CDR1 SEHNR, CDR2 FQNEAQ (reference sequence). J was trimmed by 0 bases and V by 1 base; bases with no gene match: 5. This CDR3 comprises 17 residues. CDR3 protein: CASSLGRQGSSYNEQFF. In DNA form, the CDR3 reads TGTGCCAGCAGCTTAGGACGACAGGGGAGCTCCTACAATGAGCAGTTCTTC.

CDR3 in amino acids: CAWSVGGYEQYF. CDR3 sequence (DNA): TGTGCCTGGAGTGTCGGGGGGTACGAGCAGTACTTC. The chain recombines TRBV30 with TRBJ2-7; 7 bases are a match to TRBD2. Germline lookup yields CDR1 GTSNPN and CDR2 SVGIG (reference sequence). Germline trimming cut 0 bases from V and 4 bases from J; bases unmatched to any gene: 0. The CDR3 contains 12 residues.

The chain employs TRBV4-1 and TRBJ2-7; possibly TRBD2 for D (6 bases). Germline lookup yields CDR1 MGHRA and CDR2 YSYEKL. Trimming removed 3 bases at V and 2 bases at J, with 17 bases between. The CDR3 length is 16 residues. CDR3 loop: CASSHRAGQPPYEQYF. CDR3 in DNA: TGCGCCAGCAGCCATCGCGCGGGGCAGCCCCCCTACGAGCAGTACTTC.

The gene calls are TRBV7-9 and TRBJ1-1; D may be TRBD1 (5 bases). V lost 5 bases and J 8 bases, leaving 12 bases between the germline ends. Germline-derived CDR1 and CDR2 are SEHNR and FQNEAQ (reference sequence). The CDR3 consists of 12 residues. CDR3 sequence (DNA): TGTGCCAGCAGCCGGGACCGGCTGGAAGCTTTCTTT. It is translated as CASSRDRLEAFF.

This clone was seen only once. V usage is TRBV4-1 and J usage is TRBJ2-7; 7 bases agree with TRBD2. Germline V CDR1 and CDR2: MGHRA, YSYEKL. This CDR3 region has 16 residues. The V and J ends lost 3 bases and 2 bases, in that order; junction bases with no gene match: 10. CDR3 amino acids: CASSHGGMGGAYEQYF. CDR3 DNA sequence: TGCGCCAGCAGCCATGGGGGGATGGGAGGGGCCTACGAGCAGTACTTC.

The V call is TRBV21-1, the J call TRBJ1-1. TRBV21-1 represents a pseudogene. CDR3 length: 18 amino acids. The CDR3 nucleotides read TGTGCCAGCAGCAAAGGAAAGGGACGGAAGAGAGGGAGGCCTGAAGCTTTCTTT. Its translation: CASSKGKGRKRGRPEAFF.

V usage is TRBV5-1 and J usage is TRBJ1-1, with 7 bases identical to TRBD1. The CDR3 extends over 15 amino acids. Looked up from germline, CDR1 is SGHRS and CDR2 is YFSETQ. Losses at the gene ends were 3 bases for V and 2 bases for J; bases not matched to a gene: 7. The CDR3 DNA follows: TGCGCCAGCAGCTACACCGGGACAGTTAACACTGAAGCTTTCTTT. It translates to CASSYTGTVNTEAFF.

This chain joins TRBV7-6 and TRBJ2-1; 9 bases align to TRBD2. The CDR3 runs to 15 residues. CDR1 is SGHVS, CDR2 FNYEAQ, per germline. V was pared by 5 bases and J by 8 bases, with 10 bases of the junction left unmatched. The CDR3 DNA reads TGTGCCAGCAGCCCGAGTAGGCTAGCGGGATATGAGCAGTTCTTC. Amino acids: CASSPSRLAGYEQFF.

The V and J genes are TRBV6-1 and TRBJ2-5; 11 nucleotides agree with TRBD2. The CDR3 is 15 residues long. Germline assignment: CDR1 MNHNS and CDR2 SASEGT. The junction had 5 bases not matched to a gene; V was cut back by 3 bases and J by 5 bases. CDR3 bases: TGTGCCAGCAGTGATCTAGCGGGAGGTCAGGAGACCCAGTACTTC. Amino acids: CASSDLAGGQETQYF.

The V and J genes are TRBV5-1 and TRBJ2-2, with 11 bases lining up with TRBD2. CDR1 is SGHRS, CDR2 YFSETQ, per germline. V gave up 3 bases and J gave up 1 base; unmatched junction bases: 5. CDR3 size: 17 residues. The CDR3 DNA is TGCGCCAGCAGCTCCTTAGCGGGAGGGATGAACACCGGGGAGCTGTTTTTT. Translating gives CASSSLAGGMNTGELFF.